This is a list of T cell receptor beta chains from one sample in a study of T cells in Graves' hyperthyroidism and ophthalmopathy. TCRdb fed the multiplex PCR reads into MiXCR, producing one record per CDR3 protein. The sample has over 550,000 distinct CDR3 sequences; around 15% are singletons. The source material was blood. The receptors stem from a woman aged 18-35 years with Graves' hyperthyroidism. CDR3s include the opening cysteine and the closing phenylalanine or tryptophan. The D gene is left open where the match is weak. A row's size may be missing; if present it is once, few, many or a size class.

>-|-|TRBV5-1|TRBJ2-5
TGCGCCAGCAGCCCGCGCCGGAGGAGCGCGTACTTC
CASSPRRRSAYF
>few|-|TRBV6-1|TRBJ2-5
TGTGCCAGCAGTTTCCCAGGGGTTGGGAAGACCCAGTACTTC
CASSFPGVGKTQYF
>-|-|TRBV2|TRBJ1-2
TGTGCCAGGGGGTCGGCAGGGCTATATGGCTACACCTTC
CARGSAGLYGYTF
>few|-|TRBV12-3/TRBV12-4|TRBJ1-1
TGTGCCAGCAGTTCCCGGAGGGGGTTGATTGAAGCTTTCTTT
CASSSRRGLIEAFF
>many|TRBD1|TRBV5-1|TRBJ1-1
TGCGCCAGCAGCTCCAGGACAGGGGGCGCAGAGGCTGAAGCTTTCTTT
CASSSRTGGAEAEAFF
>few|-|TRBV18|TRBJ1-6
TGTGCCAGCTCACCGGACGGACAGCTAGAAAATAATTCACCCCTCCACTTT
CASSPDGQLENNSPLHF
>many|TRBD2|TRBV5-1|TRBJ2-3
TGCGCCAGCAGCTTCACGCGGGGGTCTAGCACAGATACGCAGTATTTT
CASSFTRGSSTDTQYF
>few|-|TRBV11-2|TRBJ2-7
TGTGCCAGCGGCCTGACAGGAGCCTACGAGCAGTACTTC
CASGLTGAYEQYF
>many|-|TRBV12-3/TRBV12-4|TRBJ2-3
TGTGCCAGCAGTTTACGTCCAGGGGGCACAGATACGCAGTATTTT
CASSLRPGGTDTQYF
>-|TRBD1|TRBV5-1|TRBJ2-7
TGCGCCAGCAGCCCCCGACAGGGGGCCAACTACGAGCAGTACTTC
CASSPRQGANYEQYF
>many|TRBD2|TRBV7-9|TRBJ2-1
TGTGCCAGCAGCCACTTAGCGGGGGACAATGAGCAGTTCTTC
CASSHLAGDNEQFF
>many|-|TRBV2|TRBJ2-7
TGTGCCAGCAGGAAGCGGGACAACTACGAGCAGTACTTC
CASRKRDNYEQYF
>-|TRBD2|TRBV28|TRBJ2-2
TGTGCCAGCAGTTTTCCGGGGGGGGTAGCGGGACTCTTTCAAACCGGGGAGCTGTTTTTT
CASSFPGGVAGLFQTGELFF
>many|-|TRBV20-1|TRBJ1-4
TGCAGTGCTAGAGGACTTCGATCTGGGGAAAAACTGTTTTTT
CSARGLRSGEKLFF
>many|-|TRBV7-2|TRBJ2-1
TGTGCCAGCAGCTTACATCATCGGATAAGCTCCTACAATGAGCAGTTCTTC
CASSLHHRISSYNEQFF
>many|TRBD1|TRBV4-2|TRBJ2-7
TGTGCCAGCAGCCAAGGACAGGGGGAGATCCACGAGCAGTACTTC
CASSQGQGEIHEQYF
>many|-|TRBV7-2|TRBJ2-3
TGTGCCAGCAGCTCGTCGACAGGTTGGAGCACAGATACGCAGTATTTT
CASSSSTGWSTDTQYF
>many|-|TRBV6-2/TRBV6-3|TRBJ1-2
TGTGCCAGCAGATGGGACACTTCCAACTATGGCTACACCTTC
CASRWDTSNYGYTF
>few|TRBD2|TRBV28|TRBJ2-2
TGTGCCAGGATATTCCGGGGACTAGCGGGAAGGTCGAACACCGGGGAGCTGTTTTTT
CARIFRGLAGRSNTGELFF
>-|-|TRBV11-2|TRBJ2-5
TGTGCCAGCAGCTTAGATCTTGTCGGAGGGGAGACCCAGTACTTC
CASSLDLVGGETQYF
>few|-|TRBV5-1|TRBJ2-3
TGCGCCAGCAGCTTGGGACGGGCCACAGATACGCAGTATTTT
CASSLGRATDTQYF
>few|-|TRBV6-6|TRBJ2-7
TGTGCCAGCAGTTACTCGAAGACAGGACCCTACGAGCAGTACTTC
CASSYSKTGPYEQYF
>many|TRBD1|TRBV7-8|TRBJ2-1
TGTGCCAGCAGCACAACCCGAACCGGGACAGGGAAGGGCAATGAGCAGTTCTTC
CASSTTRTGTGKGNEQFF
>-|TRBD1|TRBV3-1|TRBJ2-3
TGTGCCAGCAGCCCTCGGGCCGGGACAGGGGAAGTAGGTACGCAGTATTTT
CASSPRAGTGEVGTQYF
>-|-|TRBV10-2|TRBJ2-2
TGCGCCAGCAGGGGGGTCAACACGAACACCGGGGAGCTGTTTTTT
CASRGVNTNTGELFF
>-|-|TRBV29-1|TRBJ1-1
TGCAGCGTTGCCGACAGGCGGAACATGAACACTGAAGCTTTCTTT
CSVADRRNMNTEAFF
>-|-|TRBV5-1|TRBJ2-2
TGCGCCAGCAGCTTGGGACTCCAACACTTCTCCGGGGAGCTGTTTTTT
CASSLGLQHFSGELFF
>-|-|TRBV19|TRBJ1-2
TGTGCCAGTAGACACACCAATAACTATGGCTACACCTTC
CASRHTNNYGYTF
>many|TRBD2|TRBV11-2|TRBJ2-3
TGTGCCAGCAGCTACAGACTAGCGTCCGCCACGGATACGCAGTATTTT
CASSYRLASATDTQYF
>many|-|TRBV11-2|TRBJ2-7
TGTGCCAGCAGCTTAGCGGCAGGGGCCGGGAACGAGCAGTACTTC
CASSLAAGAGNEQYF
>many|-|TRBV14|TRBJ1-1
TGTGCCAGCAGCCTCGTGATGAACACTGAAGCTTTCTTT
CASSLVMNTEAFF
>many|-|TRBV20-1|TRBJ2-7
TGCAGTGCCAGGTTTGGAGCAGGGTACGAGGGAGAGCAGTACTTC
CSARFGAGYEGEQYF
>many|-|TRBV7-7|TRBJ2-1
TGTGCTAGCAGCTTAGCGGAAGGCGGTGAGCAGTTCTTC
CASSLAEGGEQFF
>few|-|TRBV12-3/TRBV12-4|TRBJ2-7
TGTGCCAGCAGTTTAGCCGCGCGGGAGCAGTACTTC
CASSLAAREQYF
>many|TRBD2|TRBV6-1|TRBJ2-3
TGTGCCAGCAGCCGCGGACTAGCGGACCGCACAGATACGCAGTATTTT
CASSRGLADRTDTQYF
>-|-|TRBV5-1|TRBJ2-5
TGCGCCAGCAGCTTCCCAAACCAGGGGCTCCAGGCGACCCAGTACTTC
CASSFPNQGLQATQYF
>many|TRBD2|TRBV11-2|TRBJ2-1
TGTGCCAGCAGCTCTTTGGGACAGACTAGCGGGAGTGGCGAGTTCTTC
CASSSLGQTSGSGEFF
>many|-|TRBV27|TRBJ2-3
TGTGCCAGCAGCGCCGGGACTGGTAATACGCAGTATTTT
CASSAGTGNTQYF
>-|-|TRBV30|TRBJ2-7
TGTGCCTGGAGTGTACCGGTTCGAGGCTACGAGCAGTACTTC
CAWSVPVRGYEQYF
>many|-|TRBV2|TRBJ2-1
TGTGCCAGCGGGACCCGGAGTCCCCATGAGCAGTTCTTC
CASGTRSPHEQFF